The rows below give T cell receptor beta chains drawn from one sample of a study of radiation and T cells in renal cell carcinoma. Only in-frame clones appear in the TCRdb table, and some are missing; sequencing was by immunoSEQ multiplex PCR. The sample records 75,000 to 90,000 clones, roughly 87% being singletons. The source material was blood, sampled from a patient whose treatment included radiotherapy and nephrectomy. Every receptor here comes from a woman in her 70s with renal cell carcinoma. The CDR3 runs from the conserved cysteine through the conserved F or W. A D gene is named only where the DNA matches it firmly. The size field is filled for only some rows; it gives once, few, many or a size class.

>TRBV7-8|TRBJ2-5|.|.
TGTGCCAGCAGCCTCCGATTGAAAAGCGGGCTGGCCGAGACCCAGTACTTC
CASSLRLKSGLAETQYF
>TRBV7-2|TRBJ2-7|.|.
TGTGCCAGCAGCTTAAGGGACTCGAGCTCCTACGAGCAGTACTTC
CASSLRDSSSYEQYF
>TRBV19|TRBJ1-2|.|.
TGTGCCAGTAGTAAGCTGAGTCATGGCTACACCTTC
CASSKLSHGYTF
>TRBV7-8|TRBJ1-5|.|.
TGTGCCAGCAGCGCCACTGCGGGGGGCGCTCCGGAGCCCCAGCATTTT
CASSATAGGAPEPQHF
>TRBV19|TRBJ1-5|.|.
TGTGCCAGTAGTATCCCTCCCGCGGGTAGTCAGCCCCAGCATTTT
CASSIPPAGSQPQHF
>TRBV6-1|TRBJ2-7|.|.
TGTGCCAGCAGTGACCAGGGGGGCTACGAGCAGTACTTC
CASSDQGGYEQYF
>TRBV6-5|TRBJ1-1|.|once
TGTGCCAGCAGTTACGGGGGAAGAACTGAAGCTTTCTTT
CASSYGGRTEAFF
>TRBV15|TRBJ2-5|.|.
TGTGCCACCAGACAGGGAAAAAAGACCCAGTACTTC
CATRQGKKTQYF
>TRBV28|TRBJ1-1|.|.
TGTGCCAGCAGTATGGTGAACACTGAAGCTTTCTTT
CASSMVNTEAFF
>TRBV7-2|TRBJ1-6|.|.
TGTGCCAGCAGCTTAAACAGAGCAGAATTACCCCTCCACTTT
CASSLNRAELPLHF
>TRBV19|TRBJ2-5|.|.
TGTGCCAGTACCATCAGCGGAGGGGGCGCGGAGACCCAGTACTTC
CASTISGGGAETQYF
>TRBV6-5|TRBJ2-5|.|.
TGTGCCAGCAGCCCCCTAGCGCGAGAGACCCAGTACTTC
CASSPLARETQYF
>TRBV9|TRBJ2-6|.|.
TGTGCCAGCAGCGAACAGGCTATCGGGGCCAACGTCCTGACTTTC
CASSEQAIGANVLTF
>TRBV7-2|TRBJ2-1|.|.
TGTGCCAGCAGCCAATCGGGAACTGGGCAGTTCTTC
CASSQSGTGQFF
>TRBV5-5|TRBJ2-3|.|.
TGTGCCAGCAGCTTGCTTGGGGCGGGCACAGATACGCAGTATTTT
CASSLLGAGTDTQYF
>TRBV19|TRBJ1-1|TRBD1|.
TGTGCCAGTAGTATCAGGGGGGTGACGAACACTGAAGCTTTCTTT
CASSIRGVTNTEAFF
>TRBV5-1|TRBJ2-7|.|.
TGCGCCAGCAGCTTCCGGACTGTAGGGTACGAGCAGTACTTC
CASSFRTVGYEQYF
>TRBV5-6|TRBJ2-7|TRBD1|.
TGTGCCAGCAGCCGGGGACAGCTCCCCGAGCAGTACTTC
CASSRGQLPEQYF
>TRBV30|TRBJ1-3|.|.
TGTGCCTGGAGTCGGGACTCAGGCTCTGGAAACACCATATATTTT
CAWSRDSGSGNTIYF
>TRBV28|TRBJ1-2|TRBD1|once
TGTGCCAGCAGTTTAGGGACAGGGGACCGCTATGGCTACACCTTC
CASSLGTGDRYGYTF
>TRBV7-2|TRBJ2-1|.|once
TGTGCCAGCAGCTTAGACAGGGTCTCCTACAATGAGCAGTTCTTC
CASSLDRVSYNEQFF
>TRBV4-2|TRBJ2-2|.|.
TGTGCCAGCAGCCAGTTTACAGAAAACACCGGGGAGCTGTTTTTT
CASSQFTENTGELFF
>TRBV30|TRBJ1-1|TRBD1|medium-sized
TGTGCCTGCCCCGGGACAGGGAATGCGGCTTTCTTT
CACPGTGNAAFF
>TRBV7-8|TRBJ2-7|TRBD2|.
TGTGCCAGCAGCTCGCGGCGGGGGGCCCCCTACGAGCAGTACTTC
CASSSRRGAPYEQYF
>TRBV5-1|TRBJ2-1|TRBD2|.
TGCGCCAGCAGCCTTAGCGGGGGGCCCCCCCTGTACAATGAGCAGTTCTTC
CASSLSGGPPLYNEQFF
>TRBV7-2|TRBJ1-1|.|.
TGTGCCAGCAGCTTACGGCAACTTCACACTGAAGCTTTCTTT
CASSLRQLHTEAFF
>TRBV6-6|TRBJ1-5|.|.
TGTGCCAGCAGTATACAGGGTAGTGCGCCCCAGCATTTT
CASSIQGSAPQHF
>TRBV29-1|TRBJ1-6|.|.
TGCAGCGTTATGGTGGGGAGGAATAATTCACCCCTCCACTTT
CSVMVGRNNSPLHF
>TRBV5-4|TRBJ2-5|TRBD2|.
TGTGCCAGCAGCCCAACTAGCGGGGAAGAGACCCAGTACTTC
CASSPTSGEETQYF
>TRBV7-7|TRBJ1-3|.|.
TGTGCTAGCAGCCACAGCTCTGGAAACACCATATATTTT
CASSHSSGNTIYF
>TRBV30|TRBJ1-1|.|.
TGTGCCTGGAGTGTAAGGCAGGAAGCTTTCTTT
CAWSVRQEAFF
>TRBV7-2|TRBJ2-7|.|.
TGTGCCAGCAGCTTATACGTGTCCGGCTACGAGCAGTACTTC
CASSLYVSGYEQYF
>TRBV7-2|TRBJ1-1|TRBD1|once
TGTGCCAGCAGCCCTCAGGGGGCGGTCACTGAAGCTTTCTTT
CASSPQGAVTEAFF
>TRBV6-4|TRBJ2-7|TRBD1|once
TGTGCCAGCAGTGACTTGTCGGGACAGGGTTACGAGCAGTACTTC
CASSDLSGQGYEQYF
>TRBV19|TRBJ1-2|.|.
TGTGCCAGTACCCCACTTGACATCCCAGGGTTCTGGTATGGCTACACCTTC
CASTPLDIPGFWYGYTF
>TRBV30|TRBJ1-6|.|.
TGTGCCTGGAGGGGCCAGAGCAATAATTCACCCCTCCACTTT
CAWRGQSNNSPLHF
>TRBV5-1|TRBJ2-2|.|.
TGCGCCAGCAGCTTAACAGGGAAGGACACCGGGGAGCTGTTTTTT
CASSLTGKDTGELFF
>TRBV5-6|TRBJ2-5|.|.
TGTGCCAGCAGCTTCGTTTCTCGCCAAGAGACCCAGTACTTC
CASSFVSRQETQYF
>TRBV30|TRBJ2-3|.|.
TGTGCCTGGAGTGTACGTGGAGATACGCAGTATTTT
CAWSVRGDTQYF
>TRBV11-3|TRBJ2-5|.|once
TGTGCCAGCAGCTCCGGGGGCCAAGAGACCCAGTACTTC
CASSSGGQETQYF
>TRBV30|TRBJ2-5|.|.
TGTGCCTGGAGTGTAGCCGGGGGTCAGACCCAGTACTTC
CAWSVAGGQTQYF
>TRBV5-8|TRBJ2-5|.|.
TGTGCCAGCAGGTGGGCCGGGCTCCAAGAGACCCAGTACTTC
CASRWAGLQETQYF
>TRBV5-1|TRBJ2-7|TRBD2|.
TGCGCCAGCAGCTTGTCGGGCGGGAGCTACGAGCAGTACTTC
CASSLSGGSYEQYF
>TRBV28|TRBJ2-2|.|once
TGTGCCAGCAGTTTAGAAGTGGGAAACACCGGGGAGCTGTTTTTT
CASSLEVGNTGELFF
>TRBV30|TRBJ1-5|.|.
TGTGCCTGGAGTGTCCAGCCATATAGCAATCAGCCCCAGCATTTT
CAWSVQPYSNQPQHF
>TRBV11-2|TRBJ2-5|TRBD1|.
TGTGCCAGCAGCACGGGGACAGGGGGGGAGACCCAGTACTTC
CASSTGTGGETQYF
>TRBV30|TRBJ1-6|.|.
TGTGCCTGGAGTGTACAAGGCGGACCAAAACCCCTCCACTTT
CAWSVQGGPKPLHF
>TRBV15|TRBJ1-2|.|.
TGTGCCACCAGCACAAATACCTATGGCGGCTACACCTTC
CATSTNTYGGYTF
>TRBV5-6|TRBJ2-6|.|.
TGTGCCAGTTCGTCGGGCTCTGGGGCCAACGTCCTGACTTTC
CASSSGSGANVLTF
>TRBV19|TRBJ1-5|.|.
TGTGCCAGTAGTGAGGGGCTTAATCAGCCCCAGCATTTT
CASSEGLNQPQHF
>TRBV20-1|TRBJ2-5|.|.
TGCAGTGCTCCCCCCCAAGAGACCCAGTACTTC
CSAPPQETQYF
>TRBV18|TRBJ2-1|TRBD1|.
TGTGCCAGCCTCGGGACAGGGGTAAGTGGTGAGCAGTTCTTC
CASLGTGVSGEQFF
>TRBV15|TRBJ1-1|.|.
TGTGCCACCAGCAGAGTCGCGGGGAACACTGAAGCTTTCTTT
CATSRVAGNTEAFF